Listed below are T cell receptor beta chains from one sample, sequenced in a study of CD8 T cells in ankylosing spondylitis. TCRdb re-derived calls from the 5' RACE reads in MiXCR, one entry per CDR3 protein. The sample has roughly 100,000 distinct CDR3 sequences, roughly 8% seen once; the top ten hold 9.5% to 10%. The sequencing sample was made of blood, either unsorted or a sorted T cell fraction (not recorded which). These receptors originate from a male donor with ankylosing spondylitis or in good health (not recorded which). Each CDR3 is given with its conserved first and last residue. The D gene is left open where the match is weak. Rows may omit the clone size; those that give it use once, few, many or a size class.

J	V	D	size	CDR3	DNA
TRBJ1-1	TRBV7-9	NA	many	CASSYGLFEAFF	TGTGCCAGCAGCTACGGTCTATTTGAAGCTTTCTTT
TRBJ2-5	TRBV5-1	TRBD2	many	CASSFGLAEETQYF	TGCGCCAGCAGCTTCGGACTAGCGGAAGAGACCCAGTACTTC
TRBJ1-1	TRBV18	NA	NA	CASSPGIGRKTEAFF	TGTGCCAGCTCACCAGGAATTGGACGAAAGACTGAAGCTTTCTTT
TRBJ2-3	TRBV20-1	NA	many	CSATPSTDTQYF	TGCAGTGCCACACCTAGCACAGATACGCAGTATTTT
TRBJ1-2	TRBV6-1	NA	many	CASSPIKILGFGGGYTF	TGTGCCAGCAGCCCTATAAAAATTCTCGGGTTCGGAGGGGGCTACACCTTC
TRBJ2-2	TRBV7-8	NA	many	CASSLALTGELFF	TGTGCCAGCAGCTTAGCGCTCACCGGGGAGCTGTTTTTT
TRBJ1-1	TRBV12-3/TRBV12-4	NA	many	CASSLRGETEAFF	TGTGCCAGCAGTTTGAGGGGTGAGACTGAAGCTTTCTTT
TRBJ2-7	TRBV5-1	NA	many	CASSQAGSYEQYF	TGCGCCAGCAGCCAGGCGGGCAGCTACGAGCAGTACTTC
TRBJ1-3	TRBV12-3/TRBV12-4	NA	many	CASSLNLDSGNTIYF	TGTGCCAGCAGTTTGAATCTGGACTCTGGAAACACCATATATTTT
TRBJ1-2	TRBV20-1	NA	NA	CSATERGTGYTF	TGCAGTGCTACGGAGAGGGGGACTGGCTACACCTTC
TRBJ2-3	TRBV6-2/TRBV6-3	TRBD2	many	CASSYGSGGPLDTQYF	TGTGCCAGCAGTTACGGAAGCGGGGGGCCGCTGGATACGCAGTATTTT
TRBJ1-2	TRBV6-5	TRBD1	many	CASSYRGQVWGYGYTF	TGTGCCAGCAGTTACCGGGGACAGGTTTGGGGCTATGGCTACACCTTC
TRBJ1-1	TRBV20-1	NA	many	CSVVPRGLGAEAFF	TGCAGTGTTGTACCACGGGGGCTGGGAGCTGAAGCTTTCTTT
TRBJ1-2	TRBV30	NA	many	CAWSAVGFGYTF	TGTGCCTGGAGTGCGGTGGGATTCGGCTACACCTTC
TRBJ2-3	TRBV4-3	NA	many	CASSQDFSTDTQYF	TGCGCCAGCAGCCAAGATTTTTCCACAGATACGCAGTATTTT
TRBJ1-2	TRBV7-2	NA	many	CASSLNSLGNYGYTF	TGTGCCAGCAGCTTAAATTCTTTGGGGAACTATGGCTACACCTTC
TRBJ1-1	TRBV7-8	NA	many	CASSSRPDGHTEAFF	TGTGCCAGCAGCTCACGGCCAGACGGGCACACTGAAGCTTTCTTT
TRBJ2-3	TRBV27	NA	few	CASSLGVPTISTDTQYF	TGTGCCAGCAGTTTAGGGGTCCCTACCATAAGCACAGATACGCAGTATTTT
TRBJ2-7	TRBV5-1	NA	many	CASSLGSGHAREQYF	TGCGCCAGCAGCTTGGGTTCAGGGCATGCTAGAGAGCAGTACTTC
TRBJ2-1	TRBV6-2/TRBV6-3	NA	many	CASRTQGIYNEQFF	TGTGCCAGCAGGACGCAGGGCATCTACAATGAGCAGTTCTTC
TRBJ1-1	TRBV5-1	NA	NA	CASSLWQTNTEAFF	TGCGCCAGCAGCTTGTGGCAGACGAACACTGAAGCTTTCTTT
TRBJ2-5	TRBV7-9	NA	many	CASSDVKGQETQYF	TGTGCCAGCAGCGACGTTAAGGGACAAGAGACCCAGTACTTC
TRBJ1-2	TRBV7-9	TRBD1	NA	CAGSFGTEEKNYGYTF	TGTGCCGGCAGCTTTGGGACAGAGGAAAAGAACTATGGCTACACCTTC
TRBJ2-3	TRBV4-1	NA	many	CASSQGPDSDTQYF	TGCGCCAGCAGCCAAGGCCCTGATTCAGATACGCAGTATTTT
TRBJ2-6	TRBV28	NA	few	CASITQGAGANVLTF	TGTGCCAGCATCACACAGGGAGCTGGGGCCAACGTCCTGACTTTC
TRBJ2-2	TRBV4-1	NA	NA	CASSQGAGFGSNTGELFF	TGCGCCAGCAGCCAAGGGGCAGGTTTTGGCTCGAACACCGGGGAGCTGTTTTTT
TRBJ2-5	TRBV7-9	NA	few	CASSPDRTGETQYF	TGTGCCAGCAGCCCCGACAGGACCGGAGAGACCCAGTACTTC
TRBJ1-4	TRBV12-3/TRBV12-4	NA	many	CASSSSRVLNEKLFF	TGTGCCAGCAGTTCTAGCAGGGTACTTAATGAAAAACTGTTTTTT